This TCR beta chain emerged from a study of shared clonotypes between healthy human individuals. Across the study: Researchers drew samples from two women and three men aged 18 to 49.

Template for every sorted-subset replicate PCR totaled around 200 ng DNA, 25,000 to 35,000 T cell genomes. Here immunoSEQ multiplex PCR was the method, and the copy in TCRdb shows in-frame clones only, minus some. The data show under 650,000 clones, about 96% seen once. The donor population consisted of healthy HIV-negative adults with no recent acute infections or vaccinations. The receptor's source is a woman aged 25 to 39 in good health. Sequences were obtained from naive CD4+ T cells sorted from blood. The subset is: CD45RA+ positively selected.

This chain's CDR3 is CASGSRKGDYNEQFF. The CDR3 DNA follows: TGTGCCAGCGGCTCACGGAAGGGGGACTACAATGAGCAGTTCTTC. This chain joins TRBV9 and TRBJ2-1; tentatively, D is TRBD1 (6 bases). Germline V gene data show CDR1 as SGDLS and CDR2 as YYNGEE. Trimming removed 7 bases from V and 3 bases from J, with 17 bases in between. The length of the CDR3 is 15 residues.